This record looks at one T cell receptor beta chain sequence and its context. Generated by immunoSEQ multiplex PCR, the TCRdb table keeps only in-frame clones and is missing some. The data show 71,000 or so clones, about 90% seen once. The data were taken from a study of control samples from healthy donors and cancer patients. Germline V lookup: CDR1 SSHAT, CDR2 FNYEAQ (reference sequence). V was cut by 2 bases and J by 6 bases, with 16 bases left in between. The CDR3 is 16 amino acids. The TCR originated in a man in his fifties or sixties with lung cancer. Specimen: PBMCs. This rearrangement joins TRBV7-7 to TRBJ2-2, with a possible D match to TRBD2 (6 bases). CDR3 loop: CASSLSLGGAAGELFF. CDR3 DNA: TGTGCCAGCAGCTTAAGTTTAGGAGGGGCGGCCGGGGAGCTGTTTTTT.